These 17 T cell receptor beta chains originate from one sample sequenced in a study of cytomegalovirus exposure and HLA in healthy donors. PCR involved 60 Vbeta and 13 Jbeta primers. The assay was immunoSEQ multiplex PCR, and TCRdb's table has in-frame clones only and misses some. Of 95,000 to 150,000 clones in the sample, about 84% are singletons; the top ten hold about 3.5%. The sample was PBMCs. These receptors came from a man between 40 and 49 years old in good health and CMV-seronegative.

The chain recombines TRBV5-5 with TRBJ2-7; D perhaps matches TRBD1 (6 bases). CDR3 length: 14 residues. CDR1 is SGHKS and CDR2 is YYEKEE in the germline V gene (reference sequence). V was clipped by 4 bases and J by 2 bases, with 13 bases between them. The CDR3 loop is CASSPPDRPYEQYF. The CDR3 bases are TGTGCCAGCAGCCCACCGGACAGACCCTACGAGCAGTACTTC.

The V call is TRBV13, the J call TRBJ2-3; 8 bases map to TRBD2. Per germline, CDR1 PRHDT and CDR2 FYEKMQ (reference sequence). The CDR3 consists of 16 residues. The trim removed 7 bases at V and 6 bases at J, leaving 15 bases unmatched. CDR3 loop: CASILLERGRVDTQYF. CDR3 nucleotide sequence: TGTGCCAGCATTCTATTGGAGCGGGGGAGGGTTGATACGCAGTATTTT.

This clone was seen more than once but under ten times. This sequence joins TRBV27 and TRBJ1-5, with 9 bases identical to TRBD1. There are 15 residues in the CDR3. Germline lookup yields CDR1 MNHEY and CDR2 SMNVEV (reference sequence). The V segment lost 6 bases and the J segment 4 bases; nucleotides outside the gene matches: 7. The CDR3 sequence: CASRLTGTGNQPQHF. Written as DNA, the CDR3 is TGTGCCAGCAGGCTTACCGGGACAGGGAATCAGCCCCAGCATTTT.

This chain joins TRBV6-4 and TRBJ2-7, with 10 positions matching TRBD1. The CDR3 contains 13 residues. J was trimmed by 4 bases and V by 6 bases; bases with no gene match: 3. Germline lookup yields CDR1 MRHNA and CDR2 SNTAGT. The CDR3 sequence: CASSRDRGYEQYF. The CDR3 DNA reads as TGTGCCAGCAGCCGGGACAGGGGATACGAGCAGTACTTC.

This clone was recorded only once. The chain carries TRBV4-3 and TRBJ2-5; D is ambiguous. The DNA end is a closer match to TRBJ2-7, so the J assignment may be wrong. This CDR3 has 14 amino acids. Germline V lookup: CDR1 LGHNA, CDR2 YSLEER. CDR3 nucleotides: TGCGCCAGCAGCCAAGATTTCGGGTCTGTCGAGCAGTACTTC. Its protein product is CASSQDFGSVEQYF.

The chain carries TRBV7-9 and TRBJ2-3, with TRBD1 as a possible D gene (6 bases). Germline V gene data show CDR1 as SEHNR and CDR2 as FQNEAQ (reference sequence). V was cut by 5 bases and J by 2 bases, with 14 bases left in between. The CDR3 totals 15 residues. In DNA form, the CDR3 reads TGTGCCAGCAGCGTCTACAGGGCGGCCACAGATACGCAGTATTTT. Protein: CASSVYRAATDTQYF.

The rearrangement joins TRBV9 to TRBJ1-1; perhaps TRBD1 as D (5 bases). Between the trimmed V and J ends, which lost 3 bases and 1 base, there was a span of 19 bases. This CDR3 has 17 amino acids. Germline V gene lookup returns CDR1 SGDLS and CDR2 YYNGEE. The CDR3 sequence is CASSDSTARTENTEAFF. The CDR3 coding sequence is TGTGCCAGCAGCGATTCGACAGCCCGGACCGAGAACACTGAAGCTTTCTTT.

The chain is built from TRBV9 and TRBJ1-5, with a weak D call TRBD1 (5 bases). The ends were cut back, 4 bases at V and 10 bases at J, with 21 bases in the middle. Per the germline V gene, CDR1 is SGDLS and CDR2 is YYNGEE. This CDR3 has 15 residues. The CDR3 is CASSSHPGQGGPQHF. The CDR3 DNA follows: TGTGCCAGCAGCTCACACCCCGGGCAGGGCGGACCCCAGCATTTT.

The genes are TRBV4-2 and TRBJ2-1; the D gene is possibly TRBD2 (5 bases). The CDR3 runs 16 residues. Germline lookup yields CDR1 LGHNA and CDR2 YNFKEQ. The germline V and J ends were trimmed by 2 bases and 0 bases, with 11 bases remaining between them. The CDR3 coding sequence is TGTGCCAGCAGCCAAAGGGTTGGGAGCTCCTACAATGAGCAGTTCTTC. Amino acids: CASSQRVGSSYNEQFF.

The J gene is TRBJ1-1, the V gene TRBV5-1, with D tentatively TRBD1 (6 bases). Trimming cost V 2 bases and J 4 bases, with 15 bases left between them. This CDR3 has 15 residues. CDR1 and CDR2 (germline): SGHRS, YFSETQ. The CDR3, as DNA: TGCGCCAGCAGCTTACAGGGATTTGGGACCACTGAAGCTTTCTTT. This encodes CASSLQGFGTTEAFF.

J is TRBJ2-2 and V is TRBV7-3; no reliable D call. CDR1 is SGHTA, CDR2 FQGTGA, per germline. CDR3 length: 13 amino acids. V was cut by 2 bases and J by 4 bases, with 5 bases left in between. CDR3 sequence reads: CASSLGPTGELFF. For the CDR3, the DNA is TGTGCCAGCAGCTTAGGGCCCACCGGGGAGCTGTTTTTT. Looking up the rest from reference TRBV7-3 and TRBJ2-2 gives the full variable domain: GAGVSQTPSNKVTEKGKYVELRCDPISGHTALYWYRQSLGQGPEFLIYFQGTGAADDSGLPNDRFFAVRPEGSVSTLKIQRTERGDSAVYLCASSLGPTGELFFGEGSRLTVL.

Written as DNA, the CDR3 is TGTGCCAGCAGCGTAGCTCCAGACCCTCGGGGGGGCTACACCTTC. Translated, it gives CASSVAPDPRGGYTF. V gene TRBV9 combines with J gene TRBJ1-2, with D possibly being TRBD1 (5 bases). The CDR3 extends over 15 amino acids. V was clipped by 0 bases and J by 8 bases, with 17 bases between them. In germline, CDR1 is SGDLS, CDR2 YYNGEE.

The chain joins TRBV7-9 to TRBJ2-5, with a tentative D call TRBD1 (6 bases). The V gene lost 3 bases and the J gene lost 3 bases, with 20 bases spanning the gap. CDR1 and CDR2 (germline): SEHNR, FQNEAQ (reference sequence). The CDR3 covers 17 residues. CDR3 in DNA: TGTGCCAGCAGCTTTAGAGGGGACACCTTAAAGGAAGAGACCCAGTACTTC. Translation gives CASSFRGDTLKEETQYF.

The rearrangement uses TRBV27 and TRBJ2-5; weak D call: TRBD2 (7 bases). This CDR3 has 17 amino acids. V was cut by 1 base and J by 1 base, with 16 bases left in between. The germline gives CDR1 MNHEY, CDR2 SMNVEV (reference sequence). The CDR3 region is CASSLWGAGVPQETQYF. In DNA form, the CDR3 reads TGTGCCAGCAGTTTATGGGGGGCGGGGGTCCCCCAAGAGACCCAGTACTTC.

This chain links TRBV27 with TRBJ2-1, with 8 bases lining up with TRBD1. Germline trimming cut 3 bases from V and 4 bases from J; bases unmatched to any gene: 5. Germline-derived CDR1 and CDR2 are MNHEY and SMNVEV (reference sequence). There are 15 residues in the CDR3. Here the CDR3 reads CASSFGGQEYNEQFF. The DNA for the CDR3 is TGTGCCAGCAGTTTCGGGGGACAGGAGTACAATGAGCAGTTCTTC.

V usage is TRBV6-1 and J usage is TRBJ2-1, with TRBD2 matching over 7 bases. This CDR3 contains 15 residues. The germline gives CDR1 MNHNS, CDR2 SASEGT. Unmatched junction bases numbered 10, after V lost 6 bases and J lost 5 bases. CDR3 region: CASSEMGLTNNEQFF. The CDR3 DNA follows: TGTGCCAGCAGCGAAATGGGACTAACCAACAATGAGCAGTTCTTC.

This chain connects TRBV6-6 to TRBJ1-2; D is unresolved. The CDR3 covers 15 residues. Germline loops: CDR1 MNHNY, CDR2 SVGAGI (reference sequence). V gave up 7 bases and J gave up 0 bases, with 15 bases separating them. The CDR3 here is CASTPTFGANYGYTF. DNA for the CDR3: TGTGCCAGCACCCCCACTTTCGGGGCTAACTATGGCTACACCTTC.